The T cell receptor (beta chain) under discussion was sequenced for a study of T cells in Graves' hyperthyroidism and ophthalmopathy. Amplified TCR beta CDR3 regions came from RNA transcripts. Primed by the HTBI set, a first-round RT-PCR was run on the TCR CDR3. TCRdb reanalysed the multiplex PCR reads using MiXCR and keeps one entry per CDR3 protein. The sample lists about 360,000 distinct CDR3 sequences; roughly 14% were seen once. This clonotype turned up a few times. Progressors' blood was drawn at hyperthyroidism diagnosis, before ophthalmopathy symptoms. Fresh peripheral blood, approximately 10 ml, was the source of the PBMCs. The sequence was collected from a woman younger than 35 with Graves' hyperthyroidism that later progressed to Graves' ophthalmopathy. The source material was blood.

CDR3 DNA sequence: TGTGCCAGCAGTTACGTGGGACAGGGGCGCGAGCAGTACTTC. Amino acid sequence: CASSYVGQGREQYF. The rearrangement joins TRBV6-5 to TRBJ2-7; the match to TRBD1 covers 10 bases. The ends lost 2 bases at V and 6 bases at J; junction bases unmatched: 4. This CDR3 is 14 amino acids long. The germline gives CDR1 MNHEY, CDR2 SVGAGI.